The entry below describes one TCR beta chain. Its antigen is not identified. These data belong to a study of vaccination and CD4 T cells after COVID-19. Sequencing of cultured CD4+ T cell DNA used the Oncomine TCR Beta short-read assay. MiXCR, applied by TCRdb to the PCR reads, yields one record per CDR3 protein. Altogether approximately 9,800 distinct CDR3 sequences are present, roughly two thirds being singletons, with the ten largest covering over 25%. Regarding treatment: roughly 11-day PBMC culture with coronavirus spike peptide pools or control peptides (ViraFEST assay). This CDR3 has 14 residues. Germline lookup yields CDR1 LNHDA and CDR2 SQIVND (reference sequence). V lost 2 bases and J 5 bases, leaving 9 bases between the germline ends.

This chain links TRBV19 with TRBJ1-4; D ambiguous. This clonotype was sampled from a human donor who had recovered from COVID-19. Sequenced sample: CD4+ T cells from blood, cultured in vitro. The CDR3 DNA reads TGTGCCAGTAGTATACGGAGGGCGAATGAAAAACTGTTTTTT. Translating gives CASSIRRANEKLFF.